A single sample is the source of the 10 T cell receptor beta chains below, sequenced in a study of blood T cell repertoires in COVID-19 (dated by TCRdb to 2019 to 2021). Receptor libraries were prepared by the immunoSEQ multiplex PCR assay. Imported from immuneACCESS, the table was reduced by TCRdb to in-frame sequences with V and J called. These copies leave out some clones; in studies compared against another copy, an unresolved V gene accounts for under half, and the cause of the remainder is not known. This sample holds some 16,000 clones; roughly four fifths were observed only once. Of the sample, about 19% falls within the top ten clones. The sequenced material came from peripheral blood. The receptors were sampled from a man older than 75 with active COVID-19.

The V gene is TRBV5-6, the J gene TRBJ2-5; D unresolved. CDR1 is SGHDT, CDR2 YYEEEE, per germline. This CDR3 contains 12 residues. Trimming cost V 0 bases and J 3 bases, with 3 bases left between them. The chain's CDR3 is CASSLAKETQYF. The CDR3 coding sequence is TGTGCCAGCAGCTTGGCAAAAGAGACCCAGTACTTC.

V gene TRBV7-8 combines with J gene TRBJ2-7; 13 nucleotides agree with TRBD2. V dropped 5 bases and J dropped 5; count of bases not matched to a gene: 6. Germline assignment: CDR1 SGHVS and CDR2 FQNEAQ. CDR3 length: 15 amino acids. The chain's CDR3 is CASSDRLAGGHEQYF. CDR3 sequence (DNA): TGTGCCAGCAGCGACCGACTAGCGGGAGGCCACGAGCAGTACTTC.

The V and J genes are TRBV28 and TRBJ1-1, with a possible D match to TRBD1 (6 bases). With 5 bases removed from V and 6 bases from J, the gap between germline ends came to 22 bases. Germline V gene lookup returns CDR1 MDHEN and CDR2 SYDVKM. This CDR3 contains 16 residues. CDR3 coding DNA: TGTGCCAGCAGTCCCCCTGTCGGACAGAAGACTTCTGAAGCTTTCTTT. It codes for CASSPPVGQKTSEAFF.

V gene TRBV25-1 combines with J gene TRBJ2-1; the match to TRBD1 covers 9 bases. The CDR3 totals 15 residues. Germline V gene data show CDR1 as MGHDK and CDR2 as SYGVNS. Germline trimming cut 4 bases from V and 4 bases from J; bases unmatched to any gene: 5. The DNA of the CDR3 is TGTGCCAGCAGTGTACAGGGGGCGTGGTACAATGAGCAGTTCTTC. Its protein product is CASSVQGAWYNEQFF.

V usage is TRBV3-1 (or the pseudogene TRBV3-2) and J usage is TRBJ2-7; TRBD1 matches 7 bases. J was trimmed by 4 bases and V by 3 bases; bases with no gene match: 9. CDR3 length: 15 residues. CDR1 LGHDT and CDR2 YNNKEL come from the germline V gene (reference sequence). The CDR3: CASSHRPGQRYEQYF. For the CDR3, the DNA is TGTGCCAGCAGCCACCGGCCGGGACAGAGATACGAGCAGTACTTC.

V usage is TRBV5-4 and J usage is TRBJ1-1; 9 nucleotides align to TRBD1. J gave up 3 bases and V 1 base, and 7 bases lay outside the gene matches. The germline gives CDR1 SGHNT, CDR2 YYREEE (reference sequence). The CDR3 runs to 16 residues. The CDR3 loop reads CASSLPLGQGYTEAFF. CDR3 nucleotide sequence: TGTGCCAGCAGCTTGCCCCTGGGACAGGGTTACACTGAAGCTTTCTTT.

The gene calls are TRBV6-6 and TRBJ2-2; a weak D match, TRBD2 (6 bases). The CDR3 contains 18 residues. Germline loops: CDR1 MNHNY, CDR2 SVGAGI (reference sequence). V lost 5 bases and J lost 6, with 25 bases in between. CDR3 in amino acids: CASSPSRGLARFAGELFF. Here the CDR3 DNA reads TGTGCCAGCAGTCCGTCCCGGGGTCTAGCGAGGTTCGCCGGGGAGCTGTTTTTT.

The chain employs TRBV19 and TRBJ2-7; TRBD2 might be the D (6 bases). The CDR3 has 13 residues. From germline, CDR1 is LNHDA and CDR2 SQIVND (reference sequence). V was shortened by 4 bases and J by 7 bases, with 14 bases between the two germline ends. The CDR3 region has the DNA TGTGCCAGTAGTAGGGCTAATAGCGGAGAGCAGTACTTC. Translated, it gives CASSRANSGEQYF. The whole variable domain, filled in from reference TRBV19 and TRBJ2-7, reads DGGITQSPKYLFRKEGQNVTLSCEQNLNHDAMYWYRQDPGQGLRLIYYSQIVNDFQKGDIAEGYSVSREKKESFPLTVTSAQKNPTAFYLCASSRANSGEQYFGPGTRLTVT.

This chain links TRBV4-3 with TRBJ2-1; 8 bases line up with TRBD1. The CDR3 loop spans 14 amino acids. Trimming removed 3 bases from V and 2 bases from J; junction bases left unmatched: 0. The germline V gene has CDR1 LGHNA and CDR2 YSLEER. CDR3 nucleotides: TGCGCCAGCAGCCAGGACAGGGCCTACAATGAGCAGTTCTTC. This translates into CASSQDRAYNEQFF.

For the CDR3, the DNA is TGCGCCAGCAGCTTGTTTAGCGGGAGGGGATCCTACAATGAGCAGTTCTTC. The encoded protein is CASSLFSGRGSYNEQFF. This chain links TRBV5-1 with TRBJ2-1, with 11 nucleotides matching TRBD2. The germline gives CDR1 SGHRS, CDR2 YFSETQ. The CDR3 has 17 residues. V shed 1 base, J shed 1 base, and the junction held 4 bases outside the gene matches.